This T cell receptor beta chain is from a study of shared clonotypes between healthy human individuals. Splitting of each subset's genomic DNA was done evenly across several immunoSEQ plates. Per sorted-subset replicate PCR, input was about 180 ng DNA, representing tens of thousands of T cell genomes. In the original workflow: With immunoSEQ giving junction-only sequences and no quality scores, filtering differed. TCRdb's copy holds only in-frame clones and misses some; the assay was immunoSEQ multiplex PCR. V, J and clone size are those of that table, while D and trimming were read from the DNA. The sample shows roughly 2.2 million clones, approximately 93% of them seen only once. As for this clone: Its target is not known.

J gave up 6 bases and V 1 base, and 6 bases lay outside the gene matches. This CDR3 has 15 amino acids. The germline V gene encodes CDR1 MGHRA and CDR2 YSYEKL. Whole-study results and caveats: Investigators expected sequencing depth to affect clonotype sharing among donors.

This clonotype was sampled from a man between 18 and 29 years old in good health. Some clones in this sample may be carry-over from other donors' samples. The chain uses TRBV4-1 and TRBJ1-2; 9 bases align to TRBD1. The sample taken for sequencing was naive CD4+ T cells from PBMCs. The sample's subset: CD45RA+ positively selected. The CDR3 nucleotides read TGCGCCAGCAGCCAAGGTTTGGGACAGGGCCATGGCTACACCTTC. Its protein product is CASSQGLGQGHGYTF.